The following is a T cell receptor (beta chain) sequence with its context. The data originate from a study of blood T cell repertoires in COVID-19. Study information: The United States, Italy and Spain provided the acute and convalescent COVID-19 samples. T cells, B-cell-depleted T cells, or PBMCs provided the cDNA or gDNA that served as material.

The V gene lost 2 bases and the J gene lost 5 bases, with 13 bases spanning the gap. The CDR3 extends over 14 amino acids. Looked up from germline, CDR1 is MNHEY and CDR2 is SMNVEV (reference sequence). Original data processing: Estimation of nucleated cell counts was performed using reference gene primer amplification. Clones were sequenced by immunoSEQ multiplex PCR, and TCRdb holds only the in-frame ones, with some missing. D and trimming were read from the DNA, whereas the V and J calls and clone size are those reported in that table. The sample includes 280,000 or so clones, 70% to 90% seen only once; the top ten take around 12%.

Sequencing input: peripheral blood. The TCR originated in a woman aged 60-70 years with acute or convalescent COVID-19. V usage is TRBV27 and J usage is TRBJ2-7, with D possibly matching TRBD1 (7 bases). For the CDR3, the DNA is TGTGCCAGCAGTTTAAGCAGGGGGGCCCACGAGCAGTACTTC. Amino acid sequence: CASSLSRGAHEQYF.